The T cell receptor (beta chain) under discussion was sequenced for a study of tumor-infiltrating lymphocytes in primary liver carcinoma. Background on the study: Maximum tumor diameters ranged from roughly 4.2 to 10 cm, stage T1-T3 N0M0.

Overall study findings and caveats: The study found tumor-adjacent and tumor-blood pairs overlapped less than tumor region pairs.

A word on this clonotype: Antigen: not known. The junction and the germline gene differ at one end; a read error may be behind it.

From about 490 ng of total RNA, TCR beta-specific cDNA was reverse-transcribed using a constant-region primer. Generation of the TCR beta libraries relied on three nested multiplex PCR rounds using slightly modified ARM-PCR. Each CDR3 protein is one row after TCRdb ran MiXCR on the multiplex PCR reads. The sample records around 27,000 distinct CDR3 sequences, roughly 78% being singletons. Unsorted bulk tissue (about 19-33 mg) underwent RNA and DNA co-extraction. The TCR originated in a man aged 40-55 years with primary liver carcinoma and hepatitis B virus infection. The material sequenced was liver tumor tissue from sampling region 3. Sample subset: tumor region T3, left-lateral pole.

The CDR3 protein is CSVEEGRTDQFF. The CDR3 DNA reads TGCAGCGTTGAAGAAGGGCGTACTGATCAGTTCTTT. The chain links TRBV29-1 to TRBJ2-1; D not resolved. This CDR3 spans 12 amino acids. In germline, CDR1 is SQVTM, CDR2 ANQGSEA.